This is a list of T cell receptor beta chains from one sample in a study of shared clonotypes between healthy human individuals. The protocol was immunoSEQ multiplex PCR, while the TCRdb copy is restricted to in-frame clones and leaves out a portion. The table lists 2 million to 2.5 million clones, around 90% of them singletons. What was sequenced was naive CD4+ T cells from PBMCs. These receptor sequences come from a man aged 18 to 30 in good health. Some clones in this sample may be carry-over from other donors' samples. Both conserved end residues are part of each CDR3. The order of the fields is J gene, V gene, CDR3 protein.

TRBJ1-2,TRBV9,CASSGQLEGQPVYGYTF
TRBJ1-6,TRBV30,CAWSPPGGARSAPLHF
TRBJ1-1,TRBV5-4,CASSVNRGLNTEAFF
TRBJ1-4,TRBV5-1,CASSFTGASEKLFF
TRBJ2-7,TRBV5-1,CASSPGDRVGEQYF
TRBJ2-7,TRBV7-2,CASSSGTALLPYEQYF
TRBJ2-6,TRBV5-1,CASRDVGANVLTF
TRBJ2-7,TRBV27,CASSRGSSYEQYF
TRBJ2-1,TRBV18,CASSQRDRDFGEQFF
TRBJ2-1,TRBV13,CASSLRRDISYNEQFF
TRBJ1-4,TRBV6-5,CASSGTSGGDEKLFF
TRBJ1-1,TRBV7-9,CASSFPRMNTEAFF
TRBJ2-5,TRBV5-4,CASSRGRDQETQYF
TRBJ2-7,TRBV7-2,CASSLVPPYEQYF
TRBJ2-7,TRBV2,CASSRGSYEQYF
TRBJ2-7,TRBV7-9,CASSRDWTYEQYF
TRBJ1-2,TRBV14,CASSQGRGAGYGYTF
TRBJ2-1,TRBV9,CASSVEGQGAYEQFF